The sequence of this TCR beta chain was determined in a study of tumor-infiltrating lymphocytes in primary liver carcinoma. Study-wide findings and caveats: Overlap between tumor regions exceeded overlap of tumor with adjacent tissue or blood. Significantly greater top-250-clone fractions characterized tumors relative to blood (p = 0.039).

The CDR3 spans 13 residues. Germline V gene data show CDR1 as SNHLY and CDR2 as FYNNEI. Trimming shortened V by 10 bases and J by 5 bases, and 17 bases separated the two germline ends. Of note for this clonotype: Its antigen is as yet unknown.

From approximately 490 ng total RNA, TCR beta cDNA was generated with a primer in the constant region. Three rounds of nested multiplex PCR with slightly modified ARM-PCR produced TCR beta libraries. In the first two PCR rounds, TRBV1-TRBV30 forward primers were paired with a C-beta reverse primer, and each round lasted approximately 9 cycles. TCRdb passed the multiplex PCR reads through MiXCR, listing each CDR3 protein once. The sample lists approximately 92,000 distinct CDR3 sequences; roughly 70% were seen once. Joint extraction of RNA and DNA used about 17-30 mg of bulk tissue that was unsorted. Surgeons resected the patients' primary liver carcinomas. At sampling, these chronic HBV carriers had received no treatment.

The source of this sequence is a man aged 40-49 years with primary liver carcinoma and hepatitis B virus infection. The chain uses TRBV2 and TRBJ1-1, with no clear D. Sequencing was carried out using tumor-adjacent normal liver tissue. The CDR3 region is CANNAQLGTEAFF. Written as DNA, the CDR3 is TGTGCCAACAATGCCCAACTGGGGACTGAAGCTTTCTTT.